The T cell receptor (beta chain) described here comes from a study of T-cell memory formation after mild COVID-19. General study results and limits: The finding that pre-infection memory included some responding clones suggested that cross-reactive memory joined. Mainly in CM and EM were contracting CD4+ clones; CD8+ were in EMRA.

TCRdb re-derived calls from the 5' RACE reads in MiXCR, one entry per CDR3 protein. The data contain hundreds of thousands of distinct CDR3 sequences, 15% to 20% of them singletons. The V segment lost 0 bases and the J segment 2 bases; nucleotides outside the gene matches: 3. This CDR3 has 15 amino acids. Germline loops: CDR1 DFQATT, CDR2 SNEGSKA (reference sequence). This clonotype has only a few counts. Its target is not known. Sequencing used PBMCs or a T cell subset sorted from them (not recorded which). The V call is TRBV20-1, the J call TRBJ2-1, with 8 positions matching TRBD1. This TCR was recovered from an adult woman who had mild COVID-19 (a few samples of this study predate the infection). Cell type and time point are not known. The CDR3 sequence is CSARDGTGPYNEQFF. As DNA, the CDR3 is TGCAGTGCTAGAGATGGGACAGGCCCCTACAATGAGCAGTTCTTC.